This TCR beta chain stems from a study of T cells in Graves' hyperthyroidism and ophthalmopathy. The source material, RNA transcripts, was used to amplify TCR beta CDR3 regions. HTBI primers drove first-round RT-PCR of the TCR CDR3. One entry per CDR3 protein results from TCRdb running MiXCR on the multiplex PCR reads. The data show about 480,000 distinct CDR3 sequences, approximately 22% seen once. With duration under 3 months, ophthalmopathy was active: Clinical Activity Score at least 3, NOSPECS at least 4. Together with thyroid ultrasound, orbital computed tomography, serum thyroxine and TRAb, clinical symptoms were used for diagnoses. The CDR3 spans 15 residues. Germline V gene sequence: CDR1 LGHDT, CDR2 YNNKEL (reference sequence). V was shortened by 4 bases and J by 4 bases, with 16 bases between the two germline ends.

Sequenced: blood. The rearrangement joins TRBV3-1 to TRBJ1-2; a possible D gene is TRBD1 (5 bases). This clonotype originated in a woman aged 70-85 years with Graves' ophthalmopathy. The CDR3 region has the DNA TGTGCCAGCAGCCCGGGGGAAAGGAGAAGCTATGGCTACACCTTC. Protein sequence: CASSPGERRSYGYTF.